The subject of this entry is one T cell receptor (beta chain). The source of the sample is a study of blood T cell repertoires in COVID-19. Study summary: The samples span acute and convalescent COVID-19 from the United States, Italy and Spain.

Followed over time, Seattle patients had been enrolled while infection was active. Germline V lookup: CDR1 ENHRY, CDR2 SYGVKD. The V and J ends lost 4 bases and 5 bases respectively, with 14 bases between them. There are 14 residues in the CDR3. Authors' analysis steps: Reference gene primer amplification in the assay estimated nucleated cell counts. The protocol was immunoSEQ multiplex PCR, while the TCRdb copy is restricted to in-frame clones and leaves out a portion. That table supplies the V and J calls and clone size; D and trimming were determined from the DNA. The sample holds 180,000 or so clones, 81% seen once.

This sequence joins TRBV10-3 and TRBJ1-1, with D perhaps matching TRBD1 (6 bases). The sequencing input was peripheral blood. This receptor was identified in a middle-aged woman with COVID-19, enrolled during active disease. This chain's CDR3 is CAISVEQGETEAFF. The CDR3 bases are TGTGCCATCAGTGTAGAACAGGGAGAGACTGAAGCTTTCTTT.